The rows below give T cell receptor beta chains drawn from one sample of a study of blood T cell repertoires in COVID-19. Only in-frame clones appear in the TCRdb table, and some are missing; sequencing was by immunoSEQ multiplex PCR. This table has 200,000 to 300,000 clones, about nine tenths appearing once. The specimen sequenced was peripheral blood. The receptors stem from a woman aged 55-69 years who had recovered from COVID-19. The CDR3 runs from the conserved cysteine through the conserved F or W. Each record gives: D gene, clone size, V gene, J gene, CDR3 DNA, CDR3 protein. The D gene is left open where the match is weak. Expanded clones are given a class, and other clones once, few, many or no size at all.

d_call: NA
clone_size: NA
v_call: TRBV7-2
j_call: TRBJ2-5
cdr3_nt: TGTGCCAGCAGCTCAGGCTTTTCGGAGACCCAGTACTTC
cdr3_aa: CASSSGFSETQYF

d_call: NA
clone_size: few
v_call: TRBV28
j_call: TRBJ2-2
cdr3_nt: TGTGCCAGCGGTCCACCAGGTCCCGGGGAGCTGTTTTTT
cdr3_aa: CASGPPGPGELFF

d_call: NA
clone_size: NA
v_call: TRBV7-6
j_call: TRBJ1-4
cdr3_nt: TGTGCCAGCAGCTTAAGGCAAACAGCAGATAATGAAAAACTGTTTTTT
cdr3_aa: CASSLRQTADNEKLFF

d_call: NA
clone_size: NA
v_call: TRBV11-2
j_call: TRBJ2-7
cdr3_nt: TGTGCCAGCAGCTTATACAGTGGGTCCTCCTACGAGCAGTACTTC
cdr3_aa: CASSLYSGSSYEQYF

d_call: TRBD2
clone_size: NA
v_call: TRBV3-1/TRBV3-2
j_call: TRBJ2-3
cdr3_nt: TGTGCCTCTAATGGGCGGGGGAGCACAGATACGCAGTATTTT
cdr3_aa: CASNGRGSTDTQYF

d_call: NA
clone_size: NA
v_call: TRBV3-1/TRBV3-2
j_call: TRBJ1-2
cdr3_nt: TGTGCCAGCAGCCGGGGAGCTAACTATGGCTACACCTTC
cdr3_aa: CASSRGANYGYTF

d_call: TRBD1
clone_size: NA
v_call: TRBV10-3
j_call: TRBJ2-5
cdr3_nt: TGTGCCATCAGAGATCAGGGGGCAGGGGGGCAAGAGACCCAGTACTTC
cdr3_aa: CAIRDQGAGGQETQYF

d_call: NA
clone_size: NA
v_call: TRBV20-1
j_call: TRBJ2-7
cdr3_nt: TGCAGTGCTAGGGCGGGAACCGAGCAGTACTTC
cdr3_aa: CSARAGTEQYF

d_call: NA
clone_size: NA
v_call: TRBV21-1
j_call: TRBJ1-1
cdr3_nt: TGTGCCAGCAGTAAGACAGGGGACGGTCGGTACACTGAAGCTTTCTTT
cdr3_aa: CASSKTGDGRYTEAFF

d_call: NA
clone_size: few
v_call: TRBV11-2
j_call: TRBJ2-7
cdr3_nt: TGTGCCAGCAGCCTTAATGTCTTCTCCTACGAGCAGTACTTC
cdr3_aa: CASSLNVFSYEQYF

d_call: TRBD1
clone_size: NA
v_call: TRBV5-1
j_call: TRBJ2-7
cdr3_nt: TGCGCCAGCAGCCGCACAGGGACAGGGGGATCCTACGAGCAGTACTTC
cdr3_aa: CASSRTGTGGSYEQYF

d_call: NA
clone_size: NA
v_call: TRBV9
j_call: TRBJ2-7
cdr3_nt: TGTGCCAGCAGCGTAGGTCGTTCCGCCGACAGCTCCTACGAGCAGTACTTC
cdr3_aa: CASSVGRSADSSYEQYF

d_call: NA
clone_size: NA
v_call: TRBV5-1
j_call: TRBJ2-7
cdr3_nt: TGCGCCAGCAGCTCTTCGACTTACGAGCAGTACTTC
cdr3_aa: CASSSSTYEQYF

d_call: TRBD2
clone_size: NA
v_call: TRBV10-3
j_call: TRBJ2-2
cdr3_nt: TGTGCCATCAGTGACCCCCACGCGGGGGGGAACACCGGGGAGCTGTTTTTT
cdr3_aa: CAISDPHAGGNTGELFF

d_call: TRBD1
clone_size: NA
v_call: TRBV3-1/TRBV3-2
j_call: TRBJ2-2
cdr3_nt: TGTGCCAGCAGCCAAGTTTTGGGACAGGGGGCCACCGGGGAGCTGTTTTTT
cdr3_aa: CASSQVLGQGATGELFF

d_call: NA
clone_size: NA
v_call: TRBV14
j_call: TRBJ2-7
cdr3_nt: TGTGCCAGCAGCCAAGACCCCCCGTACTATGAAGCCTACGAGCAGTACTTC
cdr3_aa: CASSQDPPYYEAYEQYF

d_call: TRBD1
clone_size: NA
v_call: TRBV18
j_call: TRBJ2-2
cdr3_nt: TGTGCCAGCTCCCCCGGCACAGGGGGCGCGAACACCGGGGAGCTGTTTTTT
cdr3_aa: CASSPGTGGANTGELFF

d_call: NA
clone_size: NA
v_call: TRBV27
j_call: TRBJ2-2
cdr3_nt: TGTGCCAGCAGTTTTTTTTTAGCGTGGTACAACACCGGGGAGCTGTTTTTT
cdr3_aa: CASSFFLAWYNTGELFF

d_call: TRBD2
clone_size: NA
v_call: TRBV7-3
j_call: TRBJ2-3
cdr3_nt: TGTGCCAGCAGTACAGCGGGGGCAAGGACAGATACGCAGTATTTT
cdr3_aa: CASSTAGARTDTQYF

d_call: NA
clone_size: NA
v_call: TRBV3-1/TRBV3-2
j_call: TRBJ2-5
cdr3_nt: TGTGCCAGCAGCCAACCTGGACTCCAAGAGACCCAGTACTTC
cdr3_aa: CASSQPGLQETQYF

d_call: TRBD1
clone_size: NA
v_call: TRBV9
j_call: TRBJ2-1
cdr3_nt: TGTGCCAGCAGCCCCGGGACAGTCTACAATGAGCAGTTCTTC
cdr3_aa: CASSPGTVYNEQFF

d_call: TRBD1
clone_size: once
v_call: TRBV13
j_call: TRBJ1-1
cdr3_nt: TGTGCCAGCAGCTCGACAGGGTCCACTGAAGCTTTCTTT
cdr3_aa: CASSSTGSTEAFF

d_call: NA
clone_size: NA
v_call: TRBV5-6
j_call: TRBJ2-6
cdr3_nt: TGTGCCAGCAGCTTGAGACAGAGAATCTCTGGGGCCAACGTCCTGACTTTC
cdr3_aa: CASSLRQRISGANVLTF

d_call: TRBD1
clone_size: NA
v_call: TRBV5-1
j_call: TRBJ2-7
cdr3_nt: TGCGCCAGCAGCGTGGACAGGGTCCCACCCTACGAGCAGTACTTC
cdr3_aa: CASSVDRVPPYEQYF